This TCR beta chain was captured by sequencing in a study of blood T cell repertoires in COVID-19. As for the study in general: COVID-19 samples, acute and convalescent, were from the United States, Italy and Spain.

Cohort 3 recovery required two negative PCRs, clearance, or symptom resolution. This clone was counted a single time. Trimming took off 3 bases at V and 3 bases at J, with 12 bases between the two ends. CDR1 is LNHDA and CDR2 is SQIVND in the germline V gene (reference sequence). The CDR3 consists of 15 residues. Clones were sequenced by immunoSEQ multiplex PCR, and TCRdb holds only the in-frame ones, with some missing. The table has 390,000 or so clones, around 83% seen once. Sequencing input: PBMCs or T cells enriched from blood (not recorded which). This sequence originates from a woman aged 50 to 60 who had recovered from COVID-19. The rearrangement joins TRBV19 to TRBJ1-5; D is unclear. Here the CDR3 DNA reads TGTGCCAGTAGTATCGGCCAGGCTTTCAATCAGCCCCAGCATTTT. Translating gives CASSIGQAFNQPQHF.